The T cell receptor beta chain described here comes from a study of T cell responses to AZD1222 COVID-19 vaccine. Findings and caveats of the study: Just five to seven people given AZD1222 tested seropositive at baseline. Spike-specific TCRs gained breadth and depth after people received two AZD1222 doses. Females outnumbered males among donors, who were mostly white British; clonal diversity was possibly underestimated.

TCRdb's table, derived via immunoSEQ multiplex PCR, lists solely in-frame clones and lacks some. The repertoire consists of approximately 110,000 clones, with about 89% occurring once and the leading ten covering 7% to 9%. The CDR3 consists of 16 residues. CDR1 SGHVS and CDR2 FNYEAQ come from the germline V gene. V gave up 2 bases and J gave up 0 bases, with 11 bases separating them. There are a few counts of this clone. Its antigen is as yet unknown. The V gene is TRBV7-6, the J gene TRBJ2-1, with D tentatively TRBD2 (6 bases). The input for sequencing was peripheral blood, taken on day 0 of AZD1222 vaccination. The source is an adult in good health. CDR3 nucleotides: TGTGCCAGCAGCTTAATAATCGGGGGCTCCTACAATGAGCAGTTCTTC. Translation gives CASSLIIGGSYNEQFF.